This T cell receptor beta chain was profiled in a study of cytomegalovirus exposure and HLA in healthy donors. Study results and caveats: Later examination showed HLA-associated TCR beta chains had greater clonal expansion than equally common others. The likely explanation for a cluster of highly shared sequence variants was sequencing artifact. Several V segments, TRBV6-2 and TRBV6-3 among them, could not be told apart and were dropped.

Germline V gene sequence: CDR1 ENHRY, CDR2 SYGVKD. V lost 3 bases, J lost 3 bases, and 6 bases lay in between. The CDR3 spans 12 residues. Amplification used 60 Vbeta primers and 13 Jbeta primers. Using immunoSEQ multiplex PCR, the repertoire was profiled, and TCRdb retains in-frame clones only, with some absent. The data hold under 110,000 clones, with 80% to 90% observed a single time. Though nominally healthy at sampling, donors likely had unrecorded immune exposures. The sample holds one count of this clone. What it binds is not known. Sequencing input: PBMCs. The source is a man aged 45-65 years in good health and CMV-seronegative. The V call is TRBV10-3, the J call TRBJ2-7; D gene uncertain. The CDR3 is CAISENSYEQYF. For the CDR3, the DNA is TGTGCCATCAGTGAAAACAGCTACGAGCAGTACTTC.